The 2 T cell receptor beta chains below come from one sample, sequenced in a study of OX40 agonist ivuxolimab in advanced cancers. The method was immunoSEQ multiplex PCR; TCRdb's version includes in-frame clones alone and lacks a portion of them. The top ten hold around 16% of the sample, which has roughly 72,000 clones, about 93% seen once. Material: CD4+ or CD8+ T cells sorted from blood, obtained in a trial of the OX40 agonist ivuxolimab. These receptors were collected from an adult with an advanced solid tumor such as melanoma, head and neck, liver or kidney cancer.

This sequence joins TRBV15 and TRBJ1-2, with D hard to call. This CDR3 spans 12 amino acids. The germline V gene encodes CDR1 LNHNV and CDR2 YYDKDF (reference sequence). The V and J ends lost 8 bases and 1 base respectively, with 8 bases between them. For the CDR3, the DNA is TGTGCCACCCTAGATGTTAACTATGGCTACACCTTC. It translates to CATLDVNYGYTF.

This chain uses TRBV13 with TRBJ1-2; 10 positions agree with TRBD1. From germline, CDR1 is PRHDT and CDR2 FYEKMQ (reference sequence). V lost 3 bases and J lost 2; bases outside the gene matches: 3. The CDR3 is 15 residues long. The CDR3 DNA reads as TGTGCCAGCAGCTTCTCGGACAGGGGGAACTATGGCTACACCTTC. Translation: CASSFSDRGNYGYTF.